This TCR beta chain came from a study of T cell responses to AZD1222 COVID-19 vaccine. Study-level results: Spike-specific TCR breadth and depth were elevated following two AZD1222 doses. Donors were largely white British and mainly female; clonal diversity was possibly underestimated. Among those given AZD1222, only six or seven were seropositive at baseline. Reports indicate that nearly half of spike-specific TCRs are directed at unmutated variant regions.

Assay used: immunoSEQ multiplex PCR; TCRdb lists only in-frame clones, some missing. The sample has roughly 120,000 clones; over 80% are singletons. Points on this clone: Its antigen is currently unknown.

Trimming took 2 bases from V and 5 from J; bases not matched to a gene: 4. CDR3 size: 14 residues. Per the germline V gene, CDR1 is MDHEN and CDR2 is SYDVKM. The V and J genes are TRBV28 and TRBJ1-1; 8 nucleotides line up with TRBD1. The clonotype originates from an adult in good health. The sample here was peripheral blood, taken on day 0 of AZD1222 vaccination. The CDR3 DNA reads as TGTGCCAGCAGTTTACAGGGGGCTTTAACTGAAGCTTTCTTT. This gives the protein CASSLQGALTEAFF. Full variable domain (remainder filled in from reference TRBV28 and TRBJ1-1): DVKVTQSSRYLVKRTGEKVFLECVQDMDHENMFWYRQDPGLGLRLIYFSYDVKMKEKGDIPEGYSVSREKKERFSLILESASTNQTSMYLCASSLQGALTEAFFGQGTRLTVV.